This T cell receptor (beta chain) was sequenced in a study of cytomegalovirus exposure and HLA in healthy donors. Study-wide results and caveats: Common viral pathogens seemed, in a later analysis, to connect with several of the most significant clusters. Cytomegalovirus association was listed for 164 TCR beta chains. Among donors in an Asian-associated ancestry cluster, a later analysis reportedly found fewer N-insertions than the roughly 610-donor mean.

Germline V CDR1 and CDR2: MDHEN, SYDVKM. There are 14 residues in the CDR3. The V gene end was trimmed by 2 bases and the J gene end by 4 bases; junction bases not matched to a gene: 5. Concerning this clone: The target antigen is unknown.

Vbeta (60) and Jbeta (13) primers were used in the PCR. The data were produced by immunoSEQ multiplex PCR, yet TCRdb's version contains in-frame clones alone and is incomplete. The sample shows approximately 130,000 clones, around 83% of them seen only once. There were likely unrecorded immune exposures, though donors were nominally healthy when sampled. The clonotype originates from a woman aged 30 to 39 in good health and CMV-seropositive. The rearrangement joins TRBV28 to TRBJ2-7; 7 nucleotides agree with TRBD2. The sequencing sample was made of PBMCs. For the CDR3, the DNA is TGTGCCAGCAGTTTACGGGAGGTGGAGTACGAGCAGTACTTC. Translated: CASSLREVEYEQYF.